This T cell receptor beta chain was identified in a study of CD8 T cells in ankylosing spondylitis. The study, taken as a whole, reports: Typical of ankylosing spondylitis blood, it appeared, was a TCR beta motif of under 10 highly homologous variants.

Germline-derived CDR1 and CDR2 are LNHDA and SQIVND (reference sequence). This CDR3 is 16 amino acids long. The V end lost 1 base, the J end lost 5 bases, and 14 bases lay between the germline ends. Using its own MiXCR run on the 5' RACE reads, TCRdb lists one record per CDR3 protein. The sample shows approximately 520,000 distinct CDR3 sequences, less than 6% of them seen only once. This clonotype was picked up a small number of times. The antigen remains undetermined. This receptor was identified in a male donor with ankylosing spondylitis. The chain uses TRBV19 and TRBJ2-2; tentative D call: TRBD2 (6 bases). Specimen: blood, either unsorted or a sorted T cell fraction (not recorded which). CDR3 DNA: TGTGCCAGTAGTATAGCGGCGGGGAGTACGACCGGGGAGCTGTTTTTT. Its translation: CASSIAAGSTTGELFF.